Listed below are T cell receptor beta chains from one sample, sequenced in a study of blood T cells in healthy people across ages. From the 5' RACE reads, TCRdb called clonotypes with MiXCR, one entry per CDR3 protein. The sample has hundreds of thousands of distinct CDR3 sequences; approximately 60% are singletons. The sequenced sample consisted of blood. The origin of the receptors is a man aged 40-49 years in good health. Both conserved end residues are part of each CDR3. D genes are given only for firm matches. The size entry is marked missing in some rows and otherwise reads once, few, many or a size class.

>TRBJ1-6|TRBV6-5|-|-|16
TGTGCCAGCAGTTACTCGGCGACGGACAGTTTCAGAGCCCTCCACTTT
CASSYSATDSFRALHF
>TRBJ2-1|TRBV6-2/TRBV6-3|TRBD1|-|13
TGTGCCAGCTGGGGACAGGGAGTTTTCGAGCAGTTCTTC
CASWGQGVFEQFF
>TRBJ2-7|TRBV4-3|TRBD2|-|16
TGCGCCAGCAGCCAAGATCTTCTGGCGGGAGTAAATGAGCAGTACTTC
CASSQDLLAGVNEQYF
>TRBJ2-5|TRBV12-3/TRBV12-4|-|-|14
TGTGCCAGTAACAAAGGGCCGAGTCCTAATGAGCAGTACTTC
CASNKGPSPNEQYF
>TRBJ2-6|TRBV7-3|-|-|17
TGTGCCAGCGGGCTCCGGGAACCCAACTCTGGGGCCAACGTCCTGACTTTC
CASGLREPNSGANVLTF
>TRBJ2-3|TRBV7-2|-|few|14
TGTGCCAGCAGCATTAGCGGCCGCACAGATACGCAGTATTTT
CASSISGRTDTQYF
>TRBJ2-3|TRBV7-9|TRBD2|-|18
TGTGCCAGCAGCTTACCTCGCGGGGGAGGTTCTAGCACAGATACGCAGTATTTT
CASSLPRGGGSSTDTQYF
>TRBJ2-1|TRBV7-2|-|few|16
TGTGCCAGCAGCTTAGGGGTAGGTGGGGGGCTGAGTGAGCAGTTCTTC
CASSLGVGGGLSEQFF
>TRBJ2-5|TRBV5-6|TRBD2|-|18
TGTGCCAGCAGCTTATTGCGGTTACTAGCGGGGGAACAAGAGACCCAGTACTTC
CASSLLRLLAGEQETQYF
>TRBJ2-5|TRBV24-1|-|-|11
TGTGCCACCAGTGATTACCGCAACCAGTACTTC
CATSDYRNQYF
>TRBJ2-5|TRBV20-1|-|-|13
TGCAGTGCTAGTGTGGGGGCCAGAGAGACCCAGTACTTC
CSASVGARETQYF
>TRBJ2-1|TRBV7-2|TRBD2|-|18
TGTGCCAGCAGCCTTGCGGGGACTAGCGGGCCTGGGTACAATGAGCAGTTCTTC
CASSLAGTSGPGYNEQFF
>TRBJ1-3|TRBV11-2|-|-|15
TGTGCCAGCAGCTGGGAGGGGAGGCCTGGAAACACCATATATTTT
CASSWEGRPGNTIYF
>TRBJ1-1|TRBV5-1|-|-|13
TGCGCCAGCAGCACGGGGATGAACACTGAAGCTTTCTTT
CASSTGMNTEAFF
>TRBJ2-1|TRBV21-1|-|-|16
TGTGCCAGCAGCATAATACGGGGTATTTTGGTCCATGAGCAGTTCTTC
CASSIIRGILVHEQFF
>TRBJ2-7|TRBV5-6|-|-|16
TGTGCCAGCAGCTTGGATGGGGAGGCGCCCCCCTACGAGCAGTACTTC
CASSLDGEAPPYEQYF
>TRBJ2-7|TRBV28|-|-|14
TGTGCCAGCAGTTTCGTCTCAGTTTCCTACGAGCAGTACTTC
CASSFVSVSYEQYF
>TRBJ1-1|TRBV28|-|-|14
TGTGCCAGCAGTCCTCCCGGGGGCGCGAGGCCAGCTTTCTTT
CASSPPGGARPAFF
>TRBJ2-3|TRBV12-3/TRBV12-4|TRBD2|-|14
TGTGCCAGCAGTTTACTAGCGGGGGGGAATACGCAGTATTTT
CASSLLAGGNTQYF
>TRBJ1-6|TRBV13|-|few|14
TGTGCCAGCAGCTTAAACCAGGGGAATTCACCCCTCCACTTT
CASSLNQGNSPLHF
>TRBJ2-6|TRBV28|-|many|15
TGTGCCAGCAGTTTAGCAGGGTCTGGGGCCAACGTCCTGACTTTC
CASSLAGSGANVLTF
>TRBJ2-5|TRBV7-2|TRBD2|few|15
TGTGCCAGCAGGCCGGGGTCTAGCGGGTTGGAGACCCAGTACTTC
CASRPGSSGLETQYF
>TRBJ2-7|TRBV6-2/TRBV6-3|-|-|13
TGTGCCAGCAGTTACGGGGACAACTACGAGCAGTACTTC
CASSYGDNYEQYF
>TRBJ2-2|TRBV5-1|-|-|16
TGCGCCAGCAGCTGGATGACTAGTTCAGGGCACCGGGAGCTGTTTTTT
CASSWMTSSGHRELFF
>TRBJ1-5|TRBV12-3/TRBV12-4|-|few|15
TGTGCCAGCAGTTTACGTCAGAATAGCAATCAGCCCCAGCATTTT
CASSLRQNSNQPQHF
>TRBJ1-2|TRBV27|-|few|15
TGTGCCAGCAGTTTTGAACGGATGGGTGGCTATGGCTACACCTTC
CASSFERMGGYGYTF
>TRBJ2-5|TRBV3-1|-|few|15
TGTGCCAGCAGCCAAGATGGCAGGGGATTCGATGAGCAGTACTTC
CASSQDGRGFDEQYF
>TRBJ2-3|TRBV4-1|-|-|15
TGCGCCAGCAGCCCGACTATCCTCCGCGGAGATACGCAGTATTTT
CASSPTILRGDTQYF
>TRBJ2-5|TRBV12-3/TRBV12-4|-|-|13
TGTGCCAGCAGCTCCGGGATTCAAGAGACCCAGTACTTC
CASSSGIQETQYF
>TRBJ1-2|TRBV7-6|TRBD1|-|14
TGTGCCAGCAGCTCCACCGGACAGGGGGCTGGCTACACCTTC
CASSSTGQGAGYTF
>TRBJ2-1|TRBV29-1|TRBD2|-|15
TGCAGCGTCGGCCACCGGGGGGAGTCGGCGGATGAGCAGTTCTTC
CSVGHRGESADEQFF
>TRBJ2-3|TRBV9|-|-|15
TGTGCCAGCAGCCTCGGGGCCTCCCCCACAGATACGCAGTATTTT
CASSLGASPTDTQYF
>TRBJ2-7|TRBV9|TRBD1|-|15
TGTGCCAGCAGCGCTCCGGGACAGGGGGCCCACGAGCAGTACTTC
CASSAPGQGAHEQYF
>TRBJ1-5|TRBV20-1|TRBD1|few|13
TGCAGTGCGACCACAGGGGTCGATCAGCCCCAGCATTTT
CSATTGVDQPQHF
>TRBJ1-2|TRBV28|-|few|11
TGTGCCAGCAGTCGACAGTATGGCTACACCTTC
CASSRQYGYTF
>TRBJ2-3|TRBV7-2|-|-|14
TGTGCCAGCAGCTTAGGAGGAACAAAGGATACGCAGTATTTT
CASSLGGTKDTQYF
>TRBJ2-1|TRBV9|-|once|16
TGTGCCAGCACTCGGGGGCCGCCGAGCTCCTACAATGAGCAGTTCTTC
CASTRGPPSSYNEQFF
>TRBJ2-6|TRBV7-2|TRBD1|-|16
TGTGCCAGCAGCAACTACAGGGGGCCTGGGGCCAACGTCCTGACTTTC
CASSNYRGPGANVLTF
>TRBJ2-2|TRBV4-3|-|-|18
TGCGCCAGCAGCCAAGAACTACTCCCAACCGCAGGCACCGGGGAGCTGTTTTTT
CASSQELLPTAGTGELFF
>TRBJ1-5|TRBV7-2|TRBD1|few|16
TGTGCCAGCAGCTCGTGGACAGGGGGTGGCAATCAGCCCCAGCATTTT
CASSSWTGGGNQPQHF
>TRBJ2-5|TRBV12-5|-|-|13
TGTGCTAGTGGTTTTGACGGTACCGAGACCCAGTACTTC
CASGFDGTETQYF